The 6 T cell receptor beta chains below come from one sample, sequenced in a study of regulatory T cells in long-lasting Graves disease. Documented time point: newly diagnosed GD, antithyroid drugs for less than 3 months. RNA extracted from PBMCs served as the sequencing template. Library construction for TCR beta used iRepertoire HTBI primers and Arm-PCR of CDR3 regions. TCRdb re-analysed the multiplex PCR reads in MiXCR, keeping a single row per CDR3 protein. Here the sample spans approximately 540,000 distinct CDR3 sequences, about 12% being singletons. These data were also filed under a second study, of T cells in Graves' hyperthyroidism and ophthalmopathy.

Source: peripheral blood mononuclear cells (PBMCs), taken at new diagnosis, from a patient treated with antithyroid drugs. The receptor set was obtained from a woman between 25 and 40 years old with Graves disease.

Points on this clonotype: The junction does not match germline at one end; this may be a read error. This sequence joins TRBV7-9 and TRBJ1-2; unclear D gene. Germline CDR1 is SEHNR and CDR2 is FQNEAQ (reference sequence). The CDR3 loop spans 16 amino acids. The CDR3 coding sequence is TGTGCCAGCAGCCCATTCTCCGTACAAGACGCGTATGGCTACGCCTTC. This sequence encodes CASSPFSVQDAYGYAF.

The chain carries TRBV15 and TRBJ1-1; a weak D match, TRBD1 (5 bases). V was cut by 1 base and J by 1 base, with 13 bases left in between. Germline CDR1 LNHNV, CDR2 YYDKDF (reference sequence). The CDR3 length is 16 residues. The CDR3 nucleotides read TGTGCCACCAGCAGAGGGCAGGGAGAAGGGAACACTGAAGCTTTCTTT. This sequence encodes CATSRGQGEGNTEAFF. The variable domain in full, completed from reference TRBV15 and TRBJ1-1, reads DAMVIQNPRYQVTQFGKPVTLSCSQTLNHNVMYWYQQKSSQAPKLLFHYYDKDFNNEADTPDNFQSRRPNTSFCFLDIRSPGLGDTAMYLCATSRGQGEGNTEAFFGQGTRLTVV.

This clonotype was found many times. The chain is built from TRBV6-2 or TRBV6-3 and TRBJ1-2; D perhaps matches TRBD1 (6 bases). Germline values: CDR1 MNHEY, CDR2 SVGEGT. Trimming removed 2 bases at V and 7 bases at J, with 14 bases between. The CDR3 consists of 14 residues. In DNA form, the CDR3 reads TGTGCCAGCAGTTACAATTCAGGGGACGGTGGCTACACCTTC. Encoded protein: CASSYNSGDGGYTF.

This clonotype was seen a handful of times. This chain connects TRBV20-1 to TRBJ2-1; 7 bases agree with TRBD2. The junction had 10 bases not matched to a gene; V was cut back by 0 bases and J by 8 bases. The germline V gene has CDR1 DFQATT and CDR2 SNEGSKA (reference sequence). The CDR3 is 15 amino acids. The chain's CDR3 is CSARDVLAMWHEQFF. The DNA of the CDR3 is TGCAGTGCTAGAGATGTACTAGCGATGTGGCATGAGCAGTTCTTC.

This clonotype was counted many times. This sequence joins TRBV12-3 or TRBV12-4 and TRBJ2-2; the match to TRBD1 covers 8 bases. The CDR3 length is 15 residues. The J segment lost 4 bases and the V segment lost 6 bases, leaving 7 bases of the junction unmatched. Here the CDR3 reads CASSLRQGSTGELFF. The CDR3 DNA sequence: TGTGCCAGCAGCTTAAGACAGGGGTCCACCGGGGAGCTGTTTTTT.

The chain is built from TRBV2 and TRBJ1-4, with D perhaps matching TRBD1 (6 bases). Trimming took 6 bases from V and 3 from J, leaving 26 bases between them. The CDR3 runs 19 residues. The V gene's germline CDR1 is SNHLY and CDR2 FYNNEI. The CDR3 sequence: CASSLKSIGGLAANEKLFF. The CDR3 nucleotides are TGTGCCAGCAGCTTAAAGTCTATCGGGGGGCTTGCAGCTAATGAAAAACTGTTTTTT.